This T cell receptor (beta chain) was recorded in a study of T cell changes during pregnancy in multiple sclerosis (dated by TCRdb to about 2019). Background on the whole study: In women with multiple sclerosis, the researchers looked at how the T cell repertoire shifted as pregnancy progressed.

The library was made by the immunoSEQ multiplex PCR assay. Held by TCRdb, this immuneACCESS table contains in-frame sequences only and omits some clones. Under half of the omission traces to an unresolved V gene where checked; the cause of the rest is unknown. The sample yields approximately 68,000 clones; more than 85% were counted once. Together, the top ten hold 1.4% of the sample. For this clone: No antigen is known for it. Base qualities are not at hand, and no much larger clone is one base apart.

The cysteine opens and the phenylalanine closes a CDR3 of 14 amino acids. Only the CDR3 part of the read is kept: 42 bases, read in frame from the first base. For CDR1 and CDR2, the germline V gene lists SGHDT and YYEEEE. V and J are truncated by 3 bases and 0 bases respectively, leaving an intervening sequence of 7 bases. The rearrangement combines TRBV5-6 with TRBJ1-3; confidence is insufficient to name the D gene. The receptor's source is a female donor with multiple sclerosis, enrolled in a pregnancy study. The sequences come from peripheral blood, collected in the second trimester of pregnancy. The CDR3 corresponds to CASSSWPSGNTIYF. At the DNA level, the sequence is TGTGCCAGCAGCTCTTGGCCCTCTGGAAACACCATATATTTT.